The 4 T cell receptor beta chains presented below share a single source sample, sequenced in a study of OX40 agonist ivuxolimab in advanced cancers. Sequencing used immunoSEQ multiplex PCR; TCRdb keeps in-frame clones, though not all of them. The sample consists of fewer than 100,000 clones, about 80% of them appearing once. The sequencing here drew on CD4+ or CD8+ T cells sorted from blood, taken in a trial of the OX40 agonist ivuxolimab. These TCRs come from an adult with an advanced solid tumor such as melanoma, head and neck, liver or kidney cancer.

The J gene is TRBJ2-2, the V gene TRBV11-3, with D hard to call. This CDR3 spans 13 amino acids. The germline gives CDR1 SGHNT, CDR2 YENEEA. Trimming left V 0 bases short and J 4 bases short, with 3 bases between. CDR3 DNA: TGTGCCAGCAGCTTAGATTCCACCGGGGAGCTGTTTTTT. It specifies CASSLDSTGELFF. Combining the CDR3 with reference TRBV11-3 and TRBJ2-2 gives the whole variable domain EAGVVQSPRYKIIEKKQPVAFWCNPISGHNTLYWYLQNLGQGPELLIRYENEEAVDDSQLPKDRFSAERLKGVDSTLKIQPAELGDSAVYLCASSLDSTGELFFGEGSRLTVL.

The chain couples TRBV7-2 to TRBJ2-7, with 11 bases that match TRBD2. CDR1 and CDR2 (germline): SGHTA, FQGNSA. J was trimmed by 2 bases and V by 7 bases; bases with no gene match: 7. The CDR3 is 15 residues long. The CDR3, as DNA: TGTGCCAGCACGTCGGTTAGCGGGAGGGCCTACGAGCAGTACTTC. Translating gives CASTSVSGRAYEQYF.

The CDR3 is CASSLLAGRYGYTF. DNA for the CDR3: TGTGCCAGCAGTTTATTGGCAGGGAGGTATGGCTACACCTTC. The chain uses TRBV28 and TRBJ1-2, with a weak D call TRBD1 (5 bases). Germline loops: CDR1 MDHEN, CDR2 SYDVKM. This CDR3 spans 14 amino acids. Trimming stripped 1 base from V and 5 bases from J, with 11 bases between.

The chain links TRBV5-4 to TRBJ2-1; possibly TRBD2 for D (6 bases). V gave up 2 bases and J gave up 9 bases, with 12 bases separating them. The CDR3 is 13 amino acids. Germline loops: CDR1 SGHNT, CDR2 YYREEE (reference sequence). Written as DNA, the CDR3 is TGTGCCAGCAGCTTCAGTCGAGCGGGTGAGCAGTTCTTC. This translates into CASSFSRAGEQFF.